The rows below give T cell receptor beta chains drawn from one sample of a study of blood T cell repertoires in COVID-19. Repertoires were generated with immunoSEQ multiplex PCR, while TCRdb's copy carries only in-frame clones and drops some. This table has some 70,000 clones, 70% to 90% appearing once. The sequencing input was peripheral blood. The receptors derive from a woman aged 60-75 years with acute or convalescent COVID-19. Both conserved end residues are part of each CDR3. The order of the fields is D gene, V gene, J gene, clone size, CDR3 protein, CDR3 DNA. D genes are given only for firm matches. Clone size, where shown, is once, few, many, or a class for clones that have expanded.

TRBD2	TRBV24-1	TRBJ2-5	.	CATSDVSGSGETQYF	TGTGCCACCAGCGATGTTAGCGGGAGTGGAGAGACCCAGTACTTC
TRBD1	TRBV5-1	TRBJ1-2	.	CASSLDGDSYGYTF	TGCGCCAGCAGCTTGGATGGGGACAGCTATGGCTACACCTTC
.	TRBV6-5	TRBJ2-2	.	CASSRWTVNTGELFF	TGTGCCAGCAGTCGGTGGACAGTGAACACCGGGGAGCTGTTTTTT
TRBD2	TRBV28	TRBJ2-7	.	CASSPLRGVDEQYF	TGTGCCAGCAGTCCCCTGCGGGGGGTGGACGAGCAGTACTTC
.	TRBV6-5	TRBJ1-4	once	CASNRVSNEKLFF	TGTGCCAGCAACAGAGTTTCTAATGAAAAACTGTTTTTT
.	TRBV9	TRBJ2-2	.	CASSVGGSSSGELFF	TGTGCCAGCAGCGTAGGTGGTAGCTCCTCCGGGGAGCTGTTTTTT
TRBD2	TRBV13	TRBJ2-1	.	CASSSGGGRGEQFF	TGTGCCAGCAGCTCCGGGGGGGGCAGGGGTGAGCAGTTCTTC
.	TRBV30	TRBJ2-7	many	CAWSANYLYNEQYF	TGTGCCTGGAGCGCTAACTATCTCTACAACGAGCAGTACTTC
TRBD1	TRBV6-4	TRBJ1-5	.	CASSAGTGIKPQHF	TGTGCCAGCAGTGCCGGGACAGGGATTAAGCCCCAGCATTTT
.	TRBV24-1	TRBJ2-1	.	CATSARLGVGNEQFF	TGTGCCACCAGTGCAAGGCTAGGAGTGGGCAATGAGCAGTTCTTC
.	TRBV19	TRBJ1-5	.	CASSTRNTNPGAHSGNQPQHF	TGTGCCAGTAGTACAAGAAACACCAACCCAGGGGCCCATTCTGGCAATCAGCCCCAGCATTTT
.	TRBV5-4	TRBJ1-2	.	CASSFFQRREGNGYTF	TGTGCCAGCAGCTTCTTTCAGAGGAGGGAGGGGAACGGCTACACCTTC
TRBD1	TRBV3-1/TRBV3-2	TRBJ1-3	.	CASSPRTGTGGSGNTIYF	TGTGCCAGCAGCCCTCGGACAGGGACAGGAGGCTCTGGAAACACCATATATTTT
.	TRBV28	TRBJ1-1	.	CASSFGPGGGTTEAFF	TGTGCCAGCAGTTTTGGGCCGGGAGGGGGGACGACTGAAGCTTTCTTT
TRBD1	TRBV28	TRBJ1-1	once	CASTKGTGPPFDTEAFF	TGTGCCAGCACCAAAGGGACAGGACCCCCTTTCGACACTGAAGCTTTCTTT
TRBD1	TRBV24-1	TRBJ2-1	.	CATSVTGGVRAGEQFF	TGTGCCACCAGTGTAACAGGGGGCGTCCGGGCGGGTGAGCAGTTCTTC
.	TRBV18	TRBJ1-1	.	CASSPVWTDNTEAFF	TGTGCCAGCTCACCGGTTTGGACAGATAACACTGAAGCTTTCTTT
.	TRBV27	TRBJ1-2	.	CASSLKAGVNYGYTF	TGTGCCAGCAGTTTAAAAGCAGGGGTGAACTATGGCTACACCTTC
.	TRBV10-3	TRBJ1-1	.	CAISGEVNTEAFF	TGTGCCATCAGTGGGGAGGTGAACACTGAAGCTTTCTTT
TRBD1	TRBV10-2	TRBJ2-3	.	CASRRTGGTDTQYF	TGCGCCAGCAGACGGACAGGGGGCACAGATACGCAGTATTTT
.	TRBV30	TRBJ1-1	.	CAWSVRGAVEAFF	TGTGCCTGGAGTGTACGAGGTGCAGTTGAAGCTTTCTTT
.	TRBV9	TRBJ2-1	.	CASSPQSGRVGDEQFF	TGTGCCAGCAGCCCACAGAGCGGGCGCGTCGGGGATGAGCAGTTCTTC
.	TRBV2	TRBJ1-4	.	CASKTPGQNNEKLFF	TGTGCCAGCAAAACACCCGGACAGAATAATGAAAAACTGTTTTTT
TRBD1	TRBV24-1	TRBJ2-1	.	CATSAITQGNEQFF	TGTGCCACCAGTGCCATTACACAGGGGAATGAGCAGTTCTTC
TRBD2	TRBV27	TRBJ2-6	.	CASSLSRGRAGANVLTF	TGTGCCAGCAGTTTATCCCGCGGGAGGGCGGGGGCCAACGTCCTGACTTTC
TRBD2	TRBV5-1	TRBJ2-7	once	CASSLARGLAGGDPYEQYF	TGCGCCAGCAGCTTGGCCAGGGGACTAGCGGGAGGGGACCCCTACGAGCAGTACTTC
.	TRBV2	TRBJ1-2	few	CASSAVVTGYTF	TGTGCCAGCAGTGCGGTGGTAACTGGCTACACCTTC
TRBD2	TRBV3-1/TRBV3-2	TRBJ2-3	.	CASSPQGAGGPFTQYF	TGTGCCAGCAGCCCCCAGGGTGCGGGGGGGCCATTTACGCAGTATTTT
.	TRBV7-2	TRBJ1-1	.	CASSSEAGIGTEAFF	TGTGCCAGCAGCTCGGAAGCGGGGATTGGCACTGAAGCTTTCTTT
.	TRBV6-5	TRBJ1-1	.	CASMPGLNTEAFF	TGTGCCAGCATGCCTGGCCTGAACACTGAAGCTTTCTTT
.	TRBV7-2	TRBJ2-3	.	CASSLALGAGASTDTQYF	TGTGCCAGCAGCTTAGCGCTTGGGGCGGGGGCCAGCACAGATACGCAGTATTTT
TRBD1	TRBV28	TRBJ2-7	.	CASGWTGLREQYF	TGTGCCAGCGGGTGGACAGGCCTACGAGAGCAGTACTTC
.	TRBV30	TRBJ1-6	.	CAWSVSGDSPLHF	TGTGCCTGGAGTGTCAGCGGCGATTCACCCCTCCACTTT
TRBD1	TRBV5-1	TRBJ1-2	.	CASSLAGQGPNSYGYTF	TGCGCCAGCAGCTTGGCGGGACAGGGACCTAATTCCTATGGCTACACCTTC
.	TRBV3-1/TRBV3-2	TRBJ1-6	.	CASSPGGSLNSPLHF	TGTGCCAGCAGCCCAGGAGGCAGCCTTAATTCACCCCTCCACTTT
.	TRBV7-2	TRBJ2-1	.	CASSTSGGVSYNEQFF	TGTGCCAGCAGCACCTCGGGGGGCGTTTCCTACAATGAGCAGTTCTTC
.	TRBV10-2	TRBJ2-7	.	CASRTLLAPHHEQYF	TGCGCCAGCAGAACCTTACTAGCACCCCACCACGAGCAGTACTTC
TRBD2	TRBV5-4	TRBJ2-1	.	CASSVSGSSYNEQFF	TGTGCCAGCAGCGTTAGCGGGAGCTCCTACAATGAGCAGTTCTTC
.	TRBV6-6	TRBJ2-7	.	CASSSIYEQYF	TGTGCCAGCAGTTCAATCTACGAGCAGTACTTC
.	TRBV14	TRBJ2-7	once	CASSQDIVEKQYF	TGTGCCAGCAGCCAAGATATTGTAGAAAAGCAGTACTTC
.	TRBV28	TRBJ1-2	.	CASSLGDYGYTF	TGTGCCAGCAGTCTCGGGGACTATGGCTACACCTTC
.	TRBV20-1	TRBJ2-2	.	CSASKSSSATGELFF	TGCAGTGCTAGTAAAAGCTCGAGCGCCACCGGGGAGCTGTTTTTT
.	TRBV10-3	TRBJ2-2	.	CAISSSEAGELFF	TGTGCCATCAGTTCTAGCGAGGCCGGGGAGCTGTTTTTT
.	TRBV18	TRBJ1-2	.	CASSPVQGNGYTF	TGTGCCAGCTCACCGGTGCAGGGGAACGGCTACACCTTC
.	TRBV27	TRBJ2-7	.	CASSLSQGSYEQYF	TGTGCCAGCAGTTTATCGCAGGGCTCCTACGAGCAGTACTTC
TRBD1	TRBV7-6	TRBJ2-5	.	CASSLGTGVFETQYF	TGTGCCAGCAGCTTAGGGACAGGGGTGTTCGAGACCCAGTACTTC
.	TRBV7-9	TRBJ2-5	.	CASRGVRFRETQYF	TGTGCCAGCAGGGGAGTACGGTTTAGGGAGACCCAGTACTTC
TRBD2	TRBV12-3/TRBV12-4	TRBJ2-5	.	CASSLSGRETQYF	TGTGCCAGCAGTTTAAGCGGGAGGGAGACCCAGTACTTC
.	TRBV7-2	TRBJ1-2	.	CASSFSPGDYGYTF	TGTGCCAGCAGCTTTTCTCCAGGGGACTATGGCTACACCTTC
TRBD2	TRBV10-3	TRBJ2-1	few	CAISAGEGTMRQFF	TGTGCCATCAGTGCCGGGGAGGGGACTATGAGGCAGTTCTTC
.	TRBV19	TRBJ1-2	.	CASSIDRTRKDYGYTF	TGTGCCAGTAGTATTGATCGGACACGAAAAGACTATGGCTACACCTTC